These T cell receptor beta chains were read from a single sample in a study of cytomegalovirus exposure and HLA in healthy donors. Profiled with immunoSEQ multiplex PCR; TCRdb holds only in-frame clones, not every one. The data hold 180,000 or so clones, with roughly a tenth observed a single time. Material: PBMCs. These receptors came from a woman between 25 and 40 years old in good health and CMV-seropositive. The CDR3 runs from the conserved cysteine through the conserved F or W. A D gene is named only where the DNA matches it firmly. Not every row has a clone size; where given, it reads once, few, many or a size class.

>TRBD2|NA|TRBV2|TRBJ2-1
CASRRTSGYNEQFF
TGTGCCAGCAGAAGGACTAGCGGTTACAATGAGCAGTTCTTC
>NA|NA|TRBV2|TRBJ2-5
CASSEGSRQETQYF
TGTGCCAGCAGTGAAGGTAGCCGGCAAGAGACCCAGTACTTC
>NA|NA|TRBV27|TRBJ2-7
CASSPPSSHEQYF
TGTGCCAGCAGTCCACCCTCAAGCCACGAGCAGTACTTC
>NA|few|TRBV15|TRBJ2-6
CATSRSLGLGANVLTF
TGTGCCACCAGCAGGTCACTAGGGCTGGGGGCCAACGTCCTGACTTTC
>NA|few|TRBV6-5|TRBJ1-1
CASSQGITEAFF
TGTGCCAGCAGTCAGGGTATCACTGAAGCTTTCTTT
>NA|NA|TRBV15|TRBJ2-7
CATSRDHYEQYF
TGTGCCACCAGCAGAGACCACTACGAGCAGTACTTC
>NA|few|TRBV10-1|TRBJ2-7
CASSDSREDSYEQYF
TGCGCCAGCAGTGACAGTAGGGAGGACTCCTACGAGCAGTACTTC
>TRBD2|NA|TRBV4-2|TRBJ2-7
CASSQDFGGSYEQYF
TGTGCCAGCAGCCAAGATTTCGGGGGGTCCTACGAGCAGTACTTC
>NA|NA|TRBV27|TRBJ2-3
CASRNDRSPSTDTQYF
TGTGCCAGCAGAAACGACAGGAGCCCTAGCACAGATACGCAGTATTTT
>NA|NA|TRBV27|TRBJ2-1
CASSSEYNEQFF
TGTGCCAGCAGTTCCGAGTACAATGAGCAGTTCTTC
>TRBD1|NA|TRBV25-1|TRBJ2-5
CASSDRGQETQYF
TGTGCCAGCTCTGACAGGGGACAAGAGACCCAGTACTTC
>NA|few|TRBV27|TRBJ1-1
CASSSPHYREGRRVNTEAFF
TGTGCCAGCAGTTCACCTCATTACAGGGAGGGAAGGAGGGTGAACACTGAAGCTTTCTTT
>NA|NA|TRBV2|TRBJ1-1
CASLEEVTEAFF
TGTGCCAGCTTGGAAGAGGTCACTGAAGCTTTCTTT
>NA|few|TRBV4-2|TRBJ1-1
CASSLQVMNTEAFF
TGTGCCAGCAGCCTACAGGTTATGAACACTGAAGCTTTCTTT
>TRBD2|few|TRBV6-1|TRBJ2-3
CASSEWAYPTSGFGTDTQYF
TGTGCCAGCAGTGAATGGGCGTATCCCACTAGCGGCTTTGGGACAGATACGCAGTATTTT
>TRBD1|few|TRBV11-1|TRBJ2-1
CASGHRGAEQFF
TGTGCCAGCGGACACAGGGGGGCTGAGCAGTTCTTC
>TRBD1|NA|TRBV12-5|TRBJ2-3
CASGPQGQISDTQYF
TGTGCTAGTGGCCCGCAGGGACAGATCTCAGATACGCAGTATTTT
>NA|NA|TRBV9|TRBJ1-2
CASSDSLFYGYTF
TGTGCCAGCAGCGACAGTCTTTTCTATGGCTACACCTTC
>NA|few|TRBV29-1|TRBJ1-2
CSFRREGLGNYGYTF
TGCAGCTTTCGGAGGGAGGGGCTGGGTAACTATGGCTACACCTTC
>NA|few|TRBV5-5|TRBJ2-5
CASSLRRAETQYF
TGTGCCAGCAGCTTACGCAGGGCGGAGACCCAGTACTTC
>TRBD1|NA|TRBV19|TRBJ2-7
CASSIGQGVGEQYF
TGTGCCAGTAGTATCGGACAGGGGGTCGGGGAGCAGTACTTC
>TRBD2|few|TRBV7-8|TRBJ2-1
CASSPRGEGRAGANEQFF
TGTGCCAGCAGCCCTAGGGGCGAGGGGCGAGCGGGAGCTAATGAGCAGTTCTTC
>TRBD2|NA|TRBV6-4|TRBJ2-3
CASSSLAGADTQYF
TGTGCCAGCAGCTCCTTAGCGGGAGCGGATACGCAGTATTTT
>NA|few|TRBV5-4|TRBJ1-2
CASSLGLIGYTF
TGTGCCAGCAGCCTGGGACTGATTGGCTACACCTTC